This T cell receptor (beta chain) appears in the sequencing data of a study of blood T cell repertoires in COVID-19. Libraries were prepared by immunoSEQ multiplex PCR; TCRdb keeps only in-frame clonotypes and omits some of them. In the table there are about 160,000 clones, roughly 84% of which are singletons. Germline loops: CDR1 MGHRA, CDR2 YSYEKL. The CDR3 covers 16 residues. Between the trimmed V and J ends, which lost 1 base and 8 bases, there was a span of 20 bases. Sequencing input: peripheral blood. This TCR was recovered from a woman aged 45-60 years with COVID-19, enrolled during active disease. The chain carries TRBV4-1 and TRBJ1-2, with a weak D call TRBD1 (6 bases). The CDR3 coding sequence is TGCGCCAGCAGCCAAGTGTTTACAGGGTCGGTTTACGGCTACACCTTC. As protein: CASSQVFTGSVYGYTF.